The 13 T cell receptor beta chains in this list originate from one sample, sequenced in a study of cytomegalovirus exposure and HLA in healthy donors. Amplification used 60 Vbeta primers and 13 Jbeta primers. Here immunoSEQ multiplex PCR was the method, and the copy in TCRdb shows in-frame clones only, minus some. The sample holds just over 150,000 clones, about 80% seen once. The specimen was PBMCs. The receptor source for this set is a female donor in good health and CMV-seronegative.

In its sample, this clone was seen a few times. This chain connects TRBV6-5 to TRBJ2-7; D not certain. Trimming left V 0 bases short and J 0 bases short, with 12 bases between. This CDR3 is built from 16 residues. Germline V gene lookup returns CDR1 MNHEY and CDR2 SVGAGI. Here the CDR3 reads CASSYSSERYSYEQYF. CDR3 DNA sequence: TGTGCCAGCAGTTACTCGAGCGAACGGTACTCCTACGAGCAGTACTTC.

The chain is built from TRBV7-6 and TRBJ2-5; weak D call: TRBD2 (6 bases). Germline CDR1 and CDR2: SGHVS and FNYEAQ. Trimming removed 1 base at V and 7 bases at J, with 13 bases between. CDR3 size: 14 residues. The DNA for the CDR3 is TGTGCCAGCAGCTTAGGCCCTAGGGAGGCGACCCAGTACTTC. Protein sequence: CASSLGPREATQYF.

In this sample, this clone turned up a few times. This chain connects TRBV5-1 to TRBJ2-5; the match to TRBD1 covers 11 bases. In germline, CDR1 is SGHRS, CDR2 YFSETQ. Trimming at V came to 6 bases and at J to 5 bases, leaving 12 bases not matched to a gene. CDR3 length: 16 amino acids. CDR3 DNA: TGCGCCAGCAAGGTGGGAGGACAGGGGGCGTGGGAGACCCAGTACTTC. As protein: CASKVGGQGAWETQYF.

The CDR3 loop reads CAWKHTAGGSSPLHF. CDR3 coding DNA: TGTGCCTGGAAGCACACCGCGGGGGGGAGTTCACCCCTCCACTTT. V is TRBV30 and J is TRBJ1-6, with D perhaps TRBD1 (5 bases). Deletions cut 4 bases from V and 9 bases from J, with 19 bases between. The CDR3 loop spans 15 amino acids. Germline V gives CDR1 GTSNPN, CDR2 SVGIG (reference sequence).

The genes are TRBV2 and TRBJ2-7; possible D gene TRBD1, 5 bases. V gave up 8 bases and J gave up 2 bases, with 16 bases separating them. This CDR3 contains 14 residues. Per the germline V gene, CDR1 is SNHLY and CDR2 is FYNNEI. The CDR3, as DNA: TGTGCCAGCTCGCCGGAAGGGGTCGCCTACGAGCAGTACTTC. It codes for CASSPEGVAYEQYF.

CDR3 sequence: CASRLEPGDGNTIYF. In nucleotides, the CDR3 is TGCGCCAGCAGACTGGAACCGGGGGACGGAAACACCATATATTTT. The J gene is TRBJ1-3, the V gene TRBV5-1, with D perhaps matching TRBD1 (5 bases). CDR3 size: 15 residues. Looked up from germline, CDR1 is SGHRS and CDR2 is YFSETQ. Trimming took 5 bases from V and 4 from J, leaving 16 bases between them.

This rearrangement joins TRBV5-1 to TRBJ1-4; D possibly corresponds to TRBD1 (5 bases). In germline, CDR1 is SGHRS, CDR2 YFSETQ. The CDR3 contains 14 residues. V was pared by 5 bases and J by 7 bases, with 15 bases between. The chain's CDR3 is CASSGAGKGEKLFF. CDR3 DNA sequence: TGCGCCAGCAGTGGGGCAGGGAAGGGTGAAAAACTGTTTTTT.

This rearrangement joins TRBV5-1 to TRBJ2-5; D is possibly TRBD1 (7 bases). Germline assignment: CDR1 SGHRS and CDR2 YFSETQ. Between the trimmed V and J ends, which lost 0 bases and 5 bases, there was a span of 11 bases. This CDR3 is 14 amino acids long. The CDR3: CASSLARGEETQYF. For the CDR3, the DNA is TGCGCCAGCAGCTTGGCCAGGGGGGAGGAGACCCAGTACTTC.

The chain has TRBV7-9 and TRBJ1-6, with D uncertain. CDR1 and CDR2 from the germline V gene are SEHNR and FQNEAQ (reference sequence). The CDR3 sequence is 15 residues long. V was trimmed by 1 base and J by 10 bases, leaving 14 bases between them. This chain's CDR3 is CASSLVDGGWSPLHF. The CDR3 nucleotides are TGTGCCAGCAGCTTAGTCGACGGCGGGTGGTCACCCCTCCACTTT.

The chain couples TRBV11-2 to TRBJ1-4; 7 bases agree with TRBD1. The germline V gene has CDR1 SGHAT and CDR2 FQNNGV. The J segment lost 4 bases and the V segment lost 5 bases, leaving 7 bases of the junction unmatched. The CDR3 consists of 15 residues. The CDR3 DNA follows: TGTGCCAGCAGCCCCTCGGGACAGCTTAATGAAAAACTGTTTTTT. As protein: CASSPSGQLNEKLFF.

This chain links TRBV30 with TRBJ1-1; maybe TRBD1 (5 bases). The CDR3 runs 12 residues. Germline CDR1 is GTSNPN and CDR2 is SVGIG (reference sequence). V was pared by 5 bases and J by 11 bases, with 18 bases between. The CDR3 region has the DNA TGTGCCTGGTGGCGACAGTCCAAGGGGGCTTTCTTT. This sequence encodes CAWWRQSKGAFF.

Only a few counts were recorded for this clone. The rearrangement links TRBV7-2 to TRBJ1-1; a possible D gene is TRBD1 (5 bases). Trimming took 5 bases from V and 3 from J, leaving 16 bases between them. The CDR3 loop spans 15 amino acids. The germline CDR1 and CDR2 sequences are SGHTA and FQGNSA. The CDR3, as DNA: TGTGCCAGCAGCCCCTGGGGCGGCGGGGACACTGAAGCTTTCTTT. Translating gives CASSPWGGGDTEAFF.

The chain employs TRBV7-9 and TRBJ2-2; 11 bases map to TRBD2. Trimming took 8 bases from V and 0 from J; bases not matched to a gene: 5. There are 16 residues in the CDR3. Germline V gene sequence: CDR1 SEHNR, CDR2 FQNEAQ (reference sequence). CDR3 sequence: CASHLAGGPNTGELFF. CDR3 in DNA: TGTGCCAGCCATCTAGCGGGAGGCCCGAACACCGGGGAGCTGTTTTTT.